One T cell receptor (beta chain) is described in this entry. The target antigen is unknown. This entry is derived from a study of cytomegalovirus exposure and HLA in healthy donors. The germline V and J ends were trimmed by 2 bases and 2 bases, with 13 bases remaining between them. CDR3 size: 15 residues. Germline V gives CDR1 SGHDN, CDR2 FVKESK. Findings and limits, study-wide: It was reportedly the case that the classifier diagnosed cytomegalovirus status with high specificity and sensitivity. Apart from CMV serostatus, no immune exposure information was available.

The PCR made use of 60 Vbeta and 13 Jbeta primers. Sequenced by immunoSEQ multiplex PCR; TCRdb stores in-frame clones only, minus some. The table lists approximately 170,000 clones, roughly four fifths of them singletons. The chain carries TRBV14 and TRBJ2-7; unclear D gene. This clonotype was sampled from a man aged 35 to 55 in good health and CMV-seronegative. Input material: PBMCs. CDR3 in DNA: TGTGCCAGCAGCCAAAAGGCTTTAGCAACCTACGAGCAGTACTTC. Protein product: CASSQKALATYEQYF. Drawing the rest from reference TRBV14 and TRBJ2-7, the complete variable domain is EAGVTQFPSHSVIEKGQTVTLRCDPISGHDNLYWYRRVMGKEIKFLLHFVKESKQDESGMPNNRFLAERTGGTYSTLKVQPAELEDSGVYFCASSQKALATYEQYFGPGTRLTVT.